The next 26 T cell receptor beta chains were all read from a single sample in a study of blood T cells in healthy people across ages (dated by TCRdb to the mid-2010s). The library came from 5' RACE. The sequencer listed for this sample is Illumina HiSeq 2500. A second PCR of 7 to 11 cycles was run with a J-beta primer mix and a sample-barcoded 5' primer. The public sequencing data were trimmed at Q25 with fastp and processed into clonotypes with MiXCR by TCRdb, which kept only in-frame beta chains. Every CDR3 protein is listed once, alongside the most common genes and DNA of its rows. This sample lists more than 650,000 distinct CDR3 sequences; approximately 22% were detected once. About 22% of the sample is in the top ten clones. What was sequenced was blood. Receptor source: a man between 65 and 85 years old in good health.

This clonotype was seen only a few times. The CDR3 here is CSVEFRGRLDEQFF. As DNA, the CDR3 is TGCAGCGTTGAGTTTAGGGGGCGCTTGGATGAGCAGTTCTTC. The chain combines TRBV29-1 with TRBJ2-1; TRBD1 matches at 7 bases. CDR1 and CDR2 (germline): SQVTM, ANQGSEA. The CDR3 extends over 14 amino acids. The junction had 10 bases not matched to a gene; V was cut back by 3 bases and J by 8 bases.

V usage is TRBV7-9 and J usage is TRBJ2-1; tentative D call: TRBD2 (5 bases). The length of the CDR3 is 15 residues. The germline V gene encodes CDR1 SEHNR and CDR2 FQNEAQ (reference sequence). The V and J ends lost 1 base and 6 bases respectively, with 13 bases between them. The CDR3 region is CASSLDSSAGNEQFF. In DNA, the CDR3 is TGTGCCAGCAGCTTAGATTCCAGCGCGGGCAATGAGCAGTTCTTC.

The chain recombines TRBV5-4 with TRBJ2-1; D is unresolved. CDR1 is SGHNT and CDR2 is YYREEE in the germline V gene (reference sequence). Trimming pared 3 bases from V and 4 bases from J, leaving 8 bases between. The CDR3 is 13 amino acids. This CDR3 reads CASSSSLYNEQFF. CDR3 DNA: TGTGCCAGCAGCTCGAGCCTTTACAATGAGCAGTTCTTC.

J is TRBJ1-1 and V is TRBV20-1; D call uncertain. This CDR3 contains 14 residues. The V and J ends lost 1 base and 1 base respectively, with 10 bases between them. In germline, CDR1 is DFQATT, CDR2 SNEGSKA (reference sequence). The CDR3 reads CSARGGQPNTEAFF. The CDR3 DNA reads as TGCAGTGCTAGAGGTGGCCAGCCGAACACTGAAGCTTTCTTT.

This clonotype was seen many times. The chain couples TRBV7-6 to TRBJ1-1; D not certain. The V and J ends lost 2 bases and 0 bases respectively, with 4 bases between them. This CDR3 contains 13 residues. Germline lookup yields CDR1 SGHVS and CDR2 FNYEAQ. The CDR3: CASSLQLNTEAFF. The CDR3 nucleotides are TGTGCCAGCAGCTTACAATTGAACACTGAAGCTTTCTTT.

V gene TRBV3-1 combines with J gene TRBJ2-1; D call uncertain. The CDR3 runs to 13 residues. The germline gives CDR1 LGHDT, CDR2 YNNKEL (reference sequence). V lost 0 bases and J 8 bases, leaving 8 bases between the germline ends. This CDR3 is CASSQDLRYEQFF. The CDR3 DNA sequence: TGTGCCAGCAGCCAAGATCTACGTTATGAGCAGTTCTTC.

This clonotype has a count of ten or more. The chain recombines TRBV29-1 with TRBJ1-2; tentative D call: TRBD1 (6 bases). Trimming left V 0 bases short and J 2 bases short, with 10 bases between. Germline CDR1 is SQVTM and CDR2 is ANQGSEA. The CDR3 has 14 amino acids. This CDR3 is CSVEDRGANYGYTF. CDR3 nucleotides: TGCAGCGTTGAAGATCGGGGGGCCAACTATGGCTACACCTTC.

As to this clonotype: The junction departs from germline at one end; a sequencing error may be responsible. CDR3 residues: CANSFEVNPNLDTQYF. The CDR3 coding sequence is TGCGCCAACAGCTTTGAGGTTAACCCGAACTTGGATACGCAGTATTTT. The chain recombines TRBV5-1 with TRBJ2-3; D gene ambiguous. CDR1 is SGHRS and CDR2 is YFSETQ in the germline V gene. The CDR3 length is 16 residues. Looking up the rest from reference TRBV5-1 and TRBJ2-3 gives the full variable domain: KAGVTQTPRYLIKTRGQQVTLSCSPISGHRSVSWYQQTPGQGLQFLFEYFSETQRNKGNFPGRFSGRQFSNSRSEMNVSTLELGDSALYLCANSFEVNPNLDTQYFGPGTRLTVL.

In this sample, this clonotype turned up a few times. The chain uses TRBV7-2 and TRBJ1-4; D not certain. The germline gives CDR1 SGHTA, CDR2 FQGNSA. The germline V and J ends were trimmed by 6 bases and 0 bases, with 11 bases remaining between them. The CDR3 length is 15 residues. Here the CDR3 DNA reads TGTGCCAGCAGGCGGACTCTTGCAACTAATGAAAAACTGTTTTTT. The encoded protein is CASRRTLATNEKLFF.

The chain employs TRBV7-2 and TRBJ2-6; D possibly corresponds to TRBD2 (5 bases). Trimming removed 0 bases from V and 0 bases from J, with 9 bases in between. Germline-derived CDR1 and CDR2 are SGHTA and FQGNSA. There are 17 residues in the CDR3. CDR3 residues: CASSLAAGLSGANVLTF. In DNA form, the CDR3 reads TGTGCCAGCAGCTTAGCGGCAGGACTCTCTGGGGCCAACGTCCTGACTTTC.

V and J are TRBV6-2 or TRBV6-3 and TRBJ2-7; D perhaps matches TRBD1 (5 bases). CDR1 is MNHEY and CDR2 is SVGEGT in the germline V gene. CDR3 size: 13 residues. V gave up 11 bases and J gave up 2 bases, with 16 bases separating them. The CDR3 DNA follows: TGTGCCTCGCAGGGTTTCTTCGCCTACGAGCAGTACGTC. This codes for CASQGFFAYEQYV.

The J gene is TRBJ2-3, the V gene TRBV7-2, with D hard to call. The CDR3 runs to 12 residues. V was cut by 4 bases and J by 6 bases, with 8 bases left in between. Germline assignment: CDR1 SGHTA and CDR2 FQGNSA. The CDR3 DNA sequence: TGTGCCAGCAGCTCAACTTACGATACGCAGTATTTT. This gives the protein CASSSTYDTQYF.

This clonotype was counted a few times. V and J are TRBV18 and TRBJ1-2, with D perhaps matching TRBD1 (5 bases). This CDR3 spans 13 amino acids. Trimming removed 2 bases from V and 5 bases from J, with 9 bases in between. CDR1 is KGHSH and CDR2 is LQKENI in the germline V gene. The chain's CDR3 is CASSPAGRYGYTF. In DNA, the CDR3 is TGTGCCAGCTCACCAGCAGGGCGGTATGGCTACACCTTC.

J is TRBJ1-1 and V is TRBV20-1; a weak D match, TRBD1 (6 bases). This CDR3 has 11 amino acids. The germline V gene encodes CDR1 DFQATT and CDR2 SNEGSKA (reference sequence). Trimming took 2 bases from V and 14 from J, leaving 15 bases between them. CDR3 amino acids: CSARSGTRNFF. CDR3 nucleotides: TGCAGTGCTAGATCCGGGACACGGAACTTCTTT.

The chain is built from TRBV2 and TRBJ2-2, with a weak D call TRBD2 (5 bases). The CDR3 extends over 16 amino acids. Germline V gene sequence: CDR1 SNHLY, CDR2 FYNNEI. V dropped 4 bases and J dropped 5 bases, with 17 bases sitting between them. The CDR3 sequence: CASSALGPGSTGELFF. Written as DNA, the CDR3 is TGTGCCAGCAGTGCACTAGGGCCCGGCAGTACCGGGGAGCTGTTTTTT.

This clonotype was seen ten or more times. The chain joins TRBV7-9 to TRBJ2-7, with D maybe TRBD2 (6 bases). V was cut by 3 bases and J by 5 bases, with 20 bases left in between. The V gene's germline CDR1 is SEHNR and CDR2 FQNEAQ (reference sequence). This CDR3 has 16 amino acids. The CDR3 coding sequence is TGTGCCAGCAGCTTGGCCCCAGGCCGGGGGAAAAACGAGCAGTACTTC. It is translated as CASSLAPGRGKNEQYF.

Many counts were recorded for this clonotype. The CDR3 loop reads CASSLLQGNQPQHF. As DNA, the CDR3 is TGTGCCAGCAGTTTATTACAGGGGAATCAGCCCCAGCATTTT. The genes are TRBV28 and TRBJ1-5; TRBD1 aligns across 7 bases. Unmatched junction bases numbered 1, after V lost 1 base and J lost 4 bases. The germline CDR1 and CDR2 sequences are MDHEN and SYDVKM. The CDR3 covers 14 residues.

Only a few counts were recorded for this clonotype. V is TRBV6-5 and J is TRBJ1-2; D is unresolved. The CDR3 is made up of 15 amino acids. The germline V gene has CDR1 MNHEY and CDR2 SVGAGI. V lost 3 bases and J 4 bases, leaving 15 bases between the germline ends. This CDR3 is CASSYHVGGLYGYTF. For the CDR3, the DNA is TGTGCCAGCAGTTATCACGTGGGAGGACTCTATGGCTACACCTTC.

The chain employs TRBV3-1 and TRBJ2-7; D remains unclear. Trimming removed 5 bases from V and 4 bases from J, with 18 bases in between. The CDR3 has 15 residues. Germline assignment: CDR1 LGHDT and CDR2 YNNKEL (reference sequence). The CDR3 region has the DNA TGTGCCAGCAGCTCATCCGGGTCCCGTTTATACGAGCAGTACGTC. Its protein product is CASSSSGSRLYEQYV.

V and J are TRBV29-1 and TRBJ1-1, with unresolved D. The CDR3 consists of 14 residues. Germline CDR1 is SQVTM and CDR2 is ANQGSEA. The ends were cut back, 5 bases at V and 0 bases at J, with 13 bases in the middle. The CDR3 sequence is CSVPKQTVNTEAFF. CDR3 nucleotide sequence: TGCAGCGTTCCAAAGCAGACGGTGAACACTGAAGCTTTCTTT.

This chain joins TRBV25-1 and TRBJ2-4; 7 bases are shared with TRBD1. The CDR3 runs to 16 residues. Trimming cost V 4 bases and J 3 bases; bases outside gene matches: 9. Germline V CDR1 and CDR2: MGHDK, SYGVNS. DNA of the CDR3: TGTGCCAGCAGTGGAGACAGGGTTAAGGGCAAAAACATTCAGTACTTC. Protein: CASSGDRVKGKNIQYF.

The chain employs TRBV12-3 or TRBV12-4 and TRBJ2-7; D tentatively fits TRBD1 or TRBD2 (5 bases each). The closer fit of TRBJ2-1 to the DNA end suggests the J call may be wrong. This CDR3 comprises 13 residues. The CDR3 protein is CASSPGAGFEQFF. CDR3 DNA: TGTGCCAGCAGTCCCGGGGCGGGTTTCGAGCAGTTCTTC.

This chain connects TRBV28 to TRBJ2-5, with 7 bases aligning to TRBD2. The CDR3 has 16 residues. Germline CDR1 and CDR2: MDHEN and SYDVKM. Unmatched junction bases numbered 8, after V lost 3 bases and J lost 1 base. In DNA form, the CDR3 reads TGTGCCAGCAGTTTGGTGGGGGGAGGGCGCCAAGAGACCCAGTACTTC. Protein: CASSLVGGGRQETQYF.

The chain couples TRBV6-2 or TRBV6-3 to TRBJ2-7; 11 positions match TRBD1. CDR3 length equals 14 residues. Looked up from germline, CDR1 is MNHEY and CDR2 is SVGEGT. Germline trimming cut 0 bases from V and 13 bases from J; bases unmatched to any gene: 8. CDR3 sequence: CASSYSMDRGRGYV. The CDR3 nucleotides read TGTGCCAGCAGTTACTCGATGGACAGGGGGCGAGGATACGTC.

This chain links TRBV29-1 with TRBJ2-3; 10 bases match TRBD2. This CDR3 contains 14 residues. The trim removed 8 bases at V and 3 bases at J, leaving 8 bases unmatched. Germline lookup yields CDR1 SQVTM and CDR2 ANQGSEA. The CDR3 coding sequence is TGCAGCCTTCGTGGTAGCGGGGGGACAGATACGCAGTATTTT. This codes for CSLRGSGGTDTQYF.

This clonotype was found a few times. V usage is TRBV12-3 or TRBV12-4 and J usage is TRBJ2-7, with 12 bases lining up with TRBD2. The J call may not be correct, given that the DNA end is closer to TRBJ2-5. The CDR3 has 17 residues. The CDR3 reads CASRPPIGLAGQETQYF. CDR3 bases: TGTGCCAGCAGGCCCCCTATTGGACTAGCGGGACAAGAGACCCAGTACTTC.